The 18 T cell receptor beta chains below were found in one sample sequenced in a study of T cells in Graves' hyperthyroidism and ophthalmopathy. There were TCR beta CDR3 regions amplified from RNA transcripts. During a first-round RT-PCR of the TCR CDR3, the HTBI primer set was used. TCRdb independently ran MiXCR on the multiplex PCR reads; one entry per CDR3 protein. The sample lists hundreds of thousands of distinct CDR3 sequences, over 15% occurring once. Sequenced input: blood. The receptors originated from a woman under 30 with Graves' hyperthyroidism.

The CDR3 is CASSLFKDTEAFF. For the CDR3, the DNA is TGTGCCAGCAGTTTATTCAAAGACACTGAAGCTTTCTTT. The V call is TRBV12-3 or TRBV12-4, the J call TRBJ1-1; D is undetermined. This CDR3 has 13 amino acids. The germline V and J ends were trimmed by 2 bases and 3 bases, with 7 bases remaining between them.

This clonotype appeared many times. This chain links TRBV5-1 with TRBJ2-1; 7 positions agree with TRBD1. Germline CDR1 SGHRS, CDR2 YFSETQ. J was trimmed by 7 bases and V by 4 bases; bases with no gene match: 2. There are 12 residues in the CDR3. The CDR3 spells CASSETGNEQFF. The CDR3 nucleotides are TGCGCCAGCAGCGAGACAGGGAATGAGCAGTTCTTC.

This clonotype was picked up one time. This chain connects TRBV6-1 to TRBJ2-2, with TRBD2 identical over 10 bases. V shed 6 bases, J shed 3 bases, and the junction held 4 bases outside the gene matches. The V gene's germline CDR1 is MNHNS and CDR2 SASEGT. This CDR3 has 15 amino acids. The CDR3 loop is CASRDGLADTGELFF. The CDR3 region has the DNA TGTGCCAGCAGGGATGGACTAGCGGACACCGGGGAGCTGTTTTTT.

This clonotype was recorded many times. The chain couples TRBV3-1 to TRBJ2-1; 12 nucleotides line up with TRBD2. J gave up 7 bases and V 4 bases, and 8 bases lay outside the gene matches. The CDR3 totals 16 residues. CDR1 is LGHDT, CDR2 YNNKEL, per germline (reference sequence). DNA for the CDR3: TGTGCCAGCAGCCTCCGACTAGCGGGAGTGAGAAATGAGCAGTTCTTC. It specifies CASSLRLAGVRNEQFF.

As DNA, the CDR3 is TGTGCCAGCAGTTTAAGCCTAACCTACGAGCAGTACTTC. This encodes CASSLSLTYEQYF. The chain is built from TRBV6-1 and TRBJ2-7; D unresolved. The CDR3 sequence is 13 residues long. Trimming pared 5 bases from V and 2 bases from J, leaving 10 bases between. Germline V gene data show CDR1 as MNHNS and CDR2 as SASEGT.

V and J are TRBV5-4 and TRBJ2-3, with TRBD2 identical over 12 bases. The trim removed 4 bases at V and 4 bases at J, leaving 7 bases unmatched. The CDR3 loop spans 16 amino acids. Germline V gene lookup returns CDR1 SGHNT and CDR2 YYREEE (reference sequence). The CDR3 nucleotides are TGTGCCAGCAGCCGGCGACTAGCGGGAGAAGCAGATACGCAGTATTTT. It encodes CASSRRLAGEADTQYF. The full variable domain, in which reference TRBV5-4 and TRBJ2-3 provide the parts outside the CDR3, is ETGVTQSPTHLIKTRGQQVTLRCSSQSGHNTVSWYQQALGQGPQFIFQYYREEENGRGNFPPRFSGLQFPNYSSELNVNALELDDSALYLCASSRRLAGEADTQYFGPGTRLTVL.

CDR3 coding DNA: TGTGCCAGCAGACCGACAGCCTTGGTGCAGTACTTC. Amino acid sequence: CASRPTALVQYF. The V gene is TRBV28, the J gene TRBJ2-7; tentatively, D is TRBD1 (5 bases). The CDR3 loop spans 12 amino acids. Per germline, CDR1 MDHEN and CDR2 SYDVKM. The V end was cut by 6 bases, the J end by 9 bases, with 15 bases between.

This clonotype was counted a few times. Since the CDR3 does not end with the conserved phenylalanine or tryptophan, this likely comes from a read error. V usage is TRBV7-8 and J usage is TRBJ2-7; D could derive from TRBD1 or TRBD2 (6 bases each). This CDR3 region has 17 residues. Trimming shortened V by 1 base and J by 1 base, and 17 bases separated the two germline ends. Germline-derived CDR1 and CDR2 are SGHVS and FQNEAQ. CDR3 protein: CASSLGGWGAASYEQYL. Here the CDR3 DNA reads TGTGCCAGCAGCTTAGGAGGTTGGGGGGCAGCGTCCTACGAGCAGTACCTC.

This clonotype was seen more than once but under ten times. The chain uses TRBV5-1 and TRBJ1-3, with TRBD1 as a possible D gene (6 bases). Trimming took off 4 bases at V and 2 bases at J, with 22 bases between the two ends. Per germline, CDR1 SGHRS and CDR2 YFSETQ. The CDR3 is 18 amino acids. For the CDR3, the DNA is TGCGCCAGCAGCCCGGACAGAGGAGGGCGTCCCGCTGGAAACACCATATATTTT. Its translation is CASSPDRGGRPAGNTIYF.

This clonotype has ten or more counts. This chain links TRBV11-2 with TRBJ2-7; D call uncertain. V lost 2 bases, J lost 0 bases, and 11 bases lay in between. Germline CDR1 and CDR2: SGHAT and FQNNGV. This CDR3 has 15 residues. CDR3 DNA: TGTGCCAGCAGCTTAACATCTGACCCCTCCTACGAGCAGTACTTC. It codes for CASSLTSDPSYEQYF.

In this sample, this clonotype turned up many times. V is TRBV6-1 and J is TRBJ2-1; TRBD1 matches 9 bases. The length of the CDR3 is 16 residues. V shed 6 bases and J 7 bases; nucleotides not matched to a gene: 13. CDR1 MNHNS and CDR2 SASEGT come from the germline V gene. The CDR3 spells CASRTRWDRVWNEQFF. The CDR3 bases are TGTGCCAGCAGAACTAGGTGGGACAGGGTTTGGAATGAGCAGTTCTTC.

This clonotype was seen ten or more times. The rearrangement joins TRBV11-2 to TRBJ2-2; 7 bases fit TRBD2. CDR3 length equals 16 residues. Germline V CDR1 and CDR2: SGHAT, FQNNGV. V lost 3 bases and J lost 1; bases outside the gene matches: 5. This CDR3 is CASSFILAVNTGELFF. The CDR3 region has the DNA TGTGCCAGCAGCTTCATCCTAGCGGTGAACACCGGGGAGCTGTTTTTT.

This clonotype was seen many times. This rearrangement joins TRBV3-1 to TRBJ2-5; 10 bases agree with TRBD2. Germline CDR1 reads LGHDT; CDR2 reads YNNKEL (reference sequence). This CDR3 spans 15 amino acids. V dropped 3 bases and J dropped 5; count of bases not matched to a gene: 6. The CDR3 DNA follows: TGTGCCAGCAGCCAGGAGGGACTAGCGAAGGAGACCCAGTACTTC. This encodes CASSQEGLAKETQYF.

V and J are TRBV28 and TRBJ1-1; D is unclear. The germline V gene has CDR1 MDHEN and CDR2 SYDVKM. Trimming stripped 3 bases from V and 9 bases from J, with 11 bases between. The CDR3 extends over 12 amino acids. The CDR3 sequence is CASSLKFSQAFF. In DNA, the CDR3 is TGTGCCAGCAGTTTGAAGTTCAGCCAAGCTTTCTTT.

In this sample, this clonotype turned up many times. The chain combines TRBV20-1 with TRBJ2-1; 7 nucleotides agree with TRBD2. V trimming: 5 bases; J trimming: 8 bases; junction bases outside the gene matches: 9. The CDR3 spans 13 residues. Germline CDR1 and CDR2: DFQATT and SNEGSKA (reference sequence). CDR3 loop: CSAPDREGDEQFF. The DNA for the CDR3 is TGCAGTGCTCCGGATAGGGAGGGAGATGAGCAGTTCTTC.

This sequence joins TRBV6-2 or TRBV6-3 and TRBJ2-1; TRBD1 or TRBD2 may be the D gene (6 bases each). This CDR3 spans 16 amino acids. V lost 7 bases to trimming and J lost 2 bases, with 18 bases between them. Germline CDR1 and CDR2: MNHEY and SVGEGT. In DNA form, the CDR3 reads TGTGCCAGCAACTCCAGATCGGGGGCTACCTACAATGAGCAGTTCTTC. Its translation: CASNSRSGATYNEQFF.

This clonotype was seen many times. The chain links TRBV20-1 to TRBJ2-7, with no clear D. The CDR3 loop spans 14 amino acids. Germline assignment: CDR1 DFQATT and CDR2 SNEGSKA (reference sequence). V was trimmed by 3 bases and J by 4 bases, leaving 16 bases between them. CDR3 region: CSASWGPGRYEQYF. CDR3 sequence (DNA): TGCAGTGCTAGTTGGGGTCCAGGACGTTACGAGCAGTACTTC.

This clonotype was observed many times. This chain uses TRBV2 with TRBJ1-1, with D perhaps TRBD1 (6 bases). The germline gives CDR1 SNHLY, CDR2 FYNNEI. V lost 4 bases and J 5 bases, leaving 11 bases between the germline ends. The CDR3 is 13 amino acids. Here the CDR3 reads CASSVGGTTEAFF. The DNA of the CDR3 is TGTGCCAGCAGTGTAGGGGGGACGACTGAAGCTTTCTTT. The full variable domain, rest sourced from reference TRBV2 and TRBJ1-1, is EPEVTQTPSHQVTQMGQEVILRCVPISNHLYFYWYRQILGQKVEFLVSFYNNEISEKSEIFDDQFSVERPDGSNFTLKIRSTKLEDSAMYFCASSVGGTTEAFFGQGTRLTVV.